Described below is a single T cell receptor (beta chain) sequence and its context. Its antigen is currently unknown. Quantitative 5'-RACE with molecular barcodes produced the TCR beta libraries. A single record per CDR3 protein comes from TCRdb applying MiXCR to the 5' RACE reads. The sample records about 280,000 distinct CDR3 sequences, about 19% being singletons. Germline V gives CDR1 MNHEY, CDR2 SVGAGI. V was pared by 2 bases and J by 12 bases, with 8 bases of the junction left unmatched. This CDR3 contains 14 residues. This sample is part of a study of CD8 T cells in ankylosing spondylitis. Findings of the study overall: Disease-linked clones had a CD8+ phenotype and relatively low frequency in peripheral blood.

The material sequenced was blood, either unsorted or a sorted T cell fraction (not recorded which). This TCR was sampled from a male donor with ankylosing spondylitis or in good health (not recorded which). The chain recombines TRBV6-5 with TRBJ2-1; 9 nucleotides line up with TRBD2. The CDR3 protein is CASSYVVAGVGQFF. Here the CDR3 DNA reads TGTGCCAGCAGTTACGTGGTAGCGGGAGTAGGGCAGTTCTTC.